This T cell receptor beta chain was retrieved from a study of identical twins. Trimming stripped 1 base from V and 0 bases from J, with 10 bases between. This CDR3 has 15 residues. The germline gives CDR1 MNHEY, CDR2 SVGAGI. This clonotype was counted only a few times. Its antigen is unidentified. TCRdb re-called the 5' RACE reads through MiXCR, storing one row per CDR3 protein. The sample shows 500,000 to 600,000 distinct CDR3 sequences, 22% of them seen only once. Notes on the study in general: The analysis was cross-sectional rather than longitudinal within donors.

A further study also used this sample, focusing on T cells expressing NK-cell markers. That paper states: As a fraction of CD8+ T cells, dominant NKG2C+ clonotypes reached roughly 1.0-7.5% in six donors.

The specimen sequenced was CD4+ T cells sorted from blood. The sequence came from a woman aged 18-30 years in good health. V usage is TRBV6-5 and J usage is TRBJ2-7; D ambiguous. CDR3 sequence: CASSYYAASSYEQYF. The CDR3 DNA reads as TGTGCCAGCAGTTACTATGCGGCCAGCTCCTACGAGCAGTACTTC.